Below, 3 T cell receptor beta chains from the same sample are listed, as sequenced in a study of blood T cell repertoires in COVID-19. The protocol was immunoSEQ multiplex PCR, while the TCRdb copy is restricted to in-frame clones and leaves out a portion. The sample lists hundreds of thousands of clones, 75% to 90% seen once, with over 0.95% in the top ten. The specimen sequenced was PBMCs or T cells enriched from blood (not recorded which). The receptors come from a man between 18 and 35 years old who had recovered from COVID-19.

A single count supports this clone. The chain couples TRBV7-3 to TRBJ2-1; TRBD2 is a possible D gene (6 bases). V lost 5 bases to trimming and J lost 5 bases, with 22 bases between them. Germline-derived CDR1 and CDR2 are SGHTA and FQGTGA. The CDR3 sequence is 17 residues long. Here the CDR3 DNA reads TGTGCCAGCAGCCTCCTCGCAAGGGCGGGACCCCACAATGAGCAGTTCTTC. Amino acid sequence: CASSLLARAGPHNEQFF.

The V gene is TRBV6-5, the J gene TRBJ1-5, with D possibly TRBD1 on 6 matching bases. CDR1 MNHEY and CDR2 SVGAGI come from the germline V gene. The V end was cut by 5 bases, the J end by 7 bases, with 18 bases between. The CDR3 runs to 15 residues. The CDR3 sequence is CASSPRTALGQPQHF. CDR3 sequence (DNA): TGTGCCAGCAGTCCCCGGACAGCTTTAGGCCAGCCCCAGCATTTT.

This clone was picked up a small number of times. V gene TRBV9 combines with J gene TRBJ1-1; 9 nucleotides match TRBD1. The V and J ends lost 4 bases and 10 bases, in that order; junction bases with no gene match: 8. The CDR3 runs to 13 residues. Germline CDR1 and CDR2: SGDLS and YYNGEE. The CDR3, as DNA: TGTGCCAGCAGCATGGGACAGGGAAGGGGAGCTTTCTTT. Protein product: CASSMGQGRGAFF.